This is a list of T cell receptor beta chains from one sample in a study of cytomegalovirus exposure and HLA in healthy donors. This table comes from immunoSEQ multiplex PCR, and its TCRdb copy is limited to in-frame clones, with some not included. The data contain some 100,000 clones, 75% of them singletons. The sequenced material came from PBMCs. The receptors derive from a woman aged 18-29 years in good health and CMV-seropositive. Each CDR3 is given with its conserved first and last residue. The D gene is left open where the match is weak. The size field is filled for only some rows; it gives once, few, many or a size class.

TRBV7-2,once,NA,TRBJ2-5,TGTGCCAGCAGCTTAGCGGACTGGACCTCTGAAGAGACCCAGTACTTC,CASSLADWTSEETQYF
TRBV20-1,once,NA,TRBJ2-7,TGCAGTGCTCCAGGGGCTTTCGAGCAGTACTTC,CSAPGAFEQYF
TRBV28,NA,TRBD1,TRBJ2-7,TGTGCCAGCAGTTCCACAGGGGGCTCCTACGAGCAGTACTTC,CASSSTGGSYEQYF
TRBV4-3,once,NA,TRBJ2-1,TGCGCCAGCAGCCAAGTTTGGGTCGGGGATGAGCAGTTCTTC,CASSQVWVGDEQFF
TRBV5-4,NA,TRBD1,TRBJ1-4,TGTGCCAGCAGCCAAGGGGGCGCAGACGGAAAACTGTTTTTT,CASSQGGADGKLFF
TRBV19,NA,TRBD1,TRBJ2-3,TGTGCCAGTAGTCGGGACAGTCCCGCATCTTCCTACGTGGATACGCAGTATTTT,CASSRDSPASSYVDTQYF
TRBV23-1,NA,TRBD2,TRBJ2-5,TGCGCCAGCATATTAGCGGGACTACAAGAGACCCAGTACTTC,CASILAGLQETQYF
TRBV29-1,NA,NA,TRBJ1-3,TGCAGCGTTGTAGACCGCGCGGAGTCGGGAAACACCATATATTTT,CSVVDRAESGNTIYF
TRBV28,NA,NA,TRBJ2-7,TGTGCCAGCAGTTTAGGCCCTAAGGGACACACCTACGAGCAGTACTTC,CASSLGPKGHTYEQYF
TRBV7-9,NA,NA,TRBJ1-2,TGTGCCAGCAGCTTAGAGAGGGTCCCGAACTATGGCTACACCTTC,CASSLERVPNYGYTF
TRBV27,NA,NA,TRBJ1-2,TGTGCCAGCCGCGACCCGGGACATTATGGCTACACCTTC,CASRDPGHYGYTF
TRBV4-2,NA,NA,TRBJ1-3,TGTGCCAGCAGCTATTTCAAAGAGAACACCATATATTTT,CASSYFKENTIYF
TRBV19,NA,NA,TRBJ2-7,TGTGCCAGTAGCCTTGACTCCTTTTACTACGAGCAGTACTTC,CASSLDSFYYEQYF
TRBV13,NA,TRBD2,TRBJ2-3,TGTGCCAGCAGCTTAGGCAGCGGGAGTACAGATACGCAGTATTTT,CASSLGSGSTDTQYF
TRBV2,few,TRBD1,TRBJ1-5,TGTGCCAGCAGAATAGACAGGGTTAGCAATCAGCCCCAGCATTTT,CASRIDRVSNQPQHF
TRBV29-1,NA,NA,TRBJ2-5,TGCAGCGTTGAAGATATCGGGGAGACCCAGTACTTC,CSVEDIGETQYF
TRBV7-9,NA,NA,TRBJ1-5,TGTGCCAGCAGCTTAGAAGGGGTTCGTCAGCCCCAGCATTTT,CASSLEGVRQPQHF
TRBV4-3,few,TRBD1,TRBJ2-3,TGCGCCAGCAGCCAAGATCTTGTGGGGACAGGCATCACAGATACGCAGTATTTT,CASSQDLVGTGITDTQYF
TRBV19,NA,NA,TRBJ2-6,TGTGCCAGTAGTACGCAACCGGGGGTACTCCACTCTGGGGCCAACGTCCTGACTTTC,CASSTQPGVLHSGANVLTF
TRBV30,NA,NA,TRBJ1-1,TGTGCCTGGACTCGCGGACTGCTGCACACTGAAGCTTTCTTT,CAWTRGLLHTEAFF
TRBV9,NA,NA,TRBJ2-3,TGTGCCAGCAGCGTAGTAGGAGCGCGGCACCCCAATACGCAGTATTTT,CASSVVGARHPNTQYF
TRBV7-9,NA,NA,TRBJ2-1,TGTGCCAGCAGCACAATACAGTTGGGGCAGTTCTTC,CASSTIQLGQFF
TRBV28,NA,NA,TRBJ1-5,TGTGCCAGCAGTACCTTCCCCGAGGCCTACGACCAGCCCCAGCATTTT,CASSTFPEAYDQPQHF
TRBV28,once,NA,TRBJ2-7,TGTGCCAGCAGACAAGATGACGAGCAGTACTTC,CASRQDDEQYF
TRBV2,NA,NA,TRBJ2-3,TGTGCCAGCAGACCCTATACTAGCACAGATACGCAGTATTTT,CASRPYTSTDTQYF
TRBV6-1,NA,NA,TRBJ1-5,TGTGCCAGCAGTGATTTAATGAGAGGGTTTCAGCCCCAGCATTTT,CASSDLMRGFQPQHF
TRBV9,NA,TRBD2,TRBJ2-3,TGTGCCAGCAGCGTAACTAGCGGGGCCACAGATACGCAGTATTTT,CASSVTSGATDTQYF